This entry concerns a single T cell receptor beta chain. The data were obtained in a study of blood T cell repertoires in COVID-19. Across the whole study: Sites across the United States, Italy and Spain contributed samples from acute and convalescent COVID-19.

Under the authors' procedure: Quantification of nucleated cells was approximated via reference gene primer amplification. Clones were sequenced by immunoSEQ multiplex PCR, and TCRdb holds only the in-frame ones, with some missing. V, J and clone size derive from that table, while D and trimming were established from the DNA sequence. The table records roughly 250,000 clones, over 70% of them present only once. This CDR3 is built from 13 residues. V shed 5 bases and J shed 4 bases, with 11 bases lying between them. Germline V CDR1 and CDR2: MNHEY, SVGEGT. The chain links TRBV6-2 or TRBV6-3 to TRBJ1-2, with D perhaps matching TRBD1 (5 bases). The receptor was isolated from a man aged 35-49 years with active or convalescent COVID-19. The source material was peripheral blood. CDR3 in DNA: TGTGCCAGCAGTGCGGGACGGACCTATGGCTACACCTTC. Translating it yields CASSAGRTYGYTF.